This paragraph covers one T cell receptor beta chain sequence. Its antigen is unidentified. These data belong to a study of cytotoxic CD8 clonotypes in ibrutinib-treated CLL. Study-level information: Response sampling occurred after a median 12 months of treatment (range 6 to 36). The study's findings and limits: Researchers report that baseline clonality outpaced age-matched healthy donors and tracked circulating CD8+ T-cell counts. Sampling of sustained-remission and progressing patients occurred at differing times.

Generated by immunoSEQ multiplex PCR, the TCRdb table keeps only in-frame clones and is missing some. This sample has about 300,000 clones; 60% to 80% occur once, and the top ten carry around 5.1%. Germline-derived CDR1 and CDR2 are MGHRA and YSYEKL. The CDR3 is made up of 15 amino acids. Trimming took off 2 bases at V and 6 bases at J, with 16 bases between the two ends. The sequence was obtained from a human donor with chronic lymphocytic leukemia. Sequencing was performed on PBMCs, taken at disease progression, from a patient treated with ibrutinib. The rearrangement joins TRBV4-1 to TRBJ1-1, with D possibly TRBD1 on 5 matching bases. DNA for the CDR3: TGCGCCAGCAGCCAAACGTATGGGGGATGGTCTGAAGCTTTCTTT. Translation gives CASSQTYGGWSEAFF.